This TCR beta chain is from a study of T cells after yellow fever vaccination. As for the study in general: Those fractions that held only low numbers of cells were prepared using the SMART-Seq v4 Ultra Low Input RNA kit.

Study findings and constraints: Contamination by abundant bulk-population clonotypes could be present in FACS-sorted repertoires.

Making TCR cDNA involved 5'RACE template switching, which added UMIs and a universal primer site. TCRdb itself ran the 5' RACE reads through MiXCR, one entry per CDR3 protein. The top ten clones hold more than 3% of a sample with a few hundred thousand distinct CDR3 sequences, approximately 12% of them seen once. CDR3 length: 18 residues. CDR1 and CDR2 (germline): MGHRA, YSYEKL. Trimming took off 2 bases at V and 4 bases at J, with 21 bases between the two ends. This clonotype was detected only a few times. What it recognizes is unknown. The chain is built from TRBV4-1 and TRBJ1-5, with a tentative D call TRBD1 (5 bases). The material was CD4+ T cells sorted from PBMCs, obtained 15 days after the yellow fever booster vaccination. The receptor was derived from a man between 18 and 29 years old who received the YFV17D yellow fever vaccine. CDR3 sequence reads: CASSQQPPRDLGNQPQHF. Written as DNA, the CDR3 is TGCGCCAGCAGCCAACAACCTCCCAGGGACTTGGGTAATCAGCCCCAGCATTTT.